This TCR beta chain was obtained from a study of tumor and adjacent non-tumor tissue in lung cancer. As for the study in general: There were about 12 adenocarcinoma, a couple of squamous cell carcinoma and 1 small cell lung cancer cases.

TCRbeta libraries were built with three rounds of nested PCR, modified from ARM-PCR. MiXCR, applied by TCRdb to the multiplex PCR reads, yields one record per CDR3 protein. The sample yields about 200,000 distinct CDR3 sequences, over 55% seen once. Remarks on this clonotype: The junction differs from germline at one of its ends, possibly a read error.

Per the germline V gene, CDR1 is LGHNA and CDR2 is YNFKEQ. This CDR3 comprises 14 residues. This sample's RNA came from whole unsorted tissue. This TCR was recovered from a man in his 60s with non-small cell lung cancer. The chain is built from TRBV4-2 and TRBJ2-7; unclear D gene. The sequenced sample was lung tumor tissue. The CDR3 protein is CASSQGISSYKQYF. The CDR3 DNA is TGTGCCAGCAGCCAAGGGATTAGCTCCTACAAGCAGTACTTC.